These 23 T cell receptor beta chains came from one sample sequenced in a study of breast tumors, draining lymph nodes, adjacent tissues. TCRdb used MiXCR to reprocess the multiplex PCR reads, holding one entry per CDR3 protein. Among some 130,000 distinct CDR3 sequences listed, about 20% were seen once. Samples came from axillary lymph nodes draining the breast cancer. The sample was axillary lymph node tissue. The receptor set was obtained from a female donor with breast cancer. Some clones in this sample may be carry-over from other donors' samples.

At least ten counts were recorded for this clonotype. The J gene is TRBJ2-1, the V gene TRBV24-1; TRBD2 aligns across 8 bases. In germline, CDR1 is KGHDR, CDR2 SFDVKD. The J segment lost 7 bases and the V segment lost 4 bases, leaving 5 bases of the junction unmatched. This CDR3 comprises 14 residues. In DNA form, the CDR3 reads TGTGCCACCAGTGAAGGCGGGGGGAGGAATGAGCAGTTCTTC. Its translation: CATSEGGGRNEQFF.

This clonotype was found many times. V gene TRBV20-1 combines with J gene TRBJ2-1, with D unresolved. The CDR3 length is 13 residues. Between the trimmed V and J ends, which lost 3 bases and 7 bases, there was a span of 13 bases. Germline assignment: CDR1 DFQATT and CDR2 SNEGSKA (reference sequence). The CDR3 is CSASGLLSNEQFF. The CDR3 nucleotides read TGCAGTGCTAGTGGGCTCCTATCTAATGAGCAGTTCTTC.

In this sample, this clonotype turned up once. The chain recombines TRBV20-1 with TRBJ2-5; tentative D call: TRBD1 (7 bases). The V end lost 4 bases, the J end lost 5 bases, and 14 bases lay between the germline ends. Looked up from germline, CDR1 is DFQATT and CDR2 is SNEGSKA (reference sequence). The CDR3 spans 13 residues. CDR3 in amino acids: CSATRGAVETQYF. The CDR3 DNA is TGCAGTGCTACCAGGGGGGCGGTTGAGACCCAGTACTTC.

Details on this clonotype: This may be a read error, as it is one base from a much larger clone. The chain combines TRBV12-3 or TRBV12-4 with TRBJ2-3, with 10 bases fitting TRBD2. The CDR3 is 16 residues long. CDR3 region: CASSLILAGGTDTRYF. The CDR3 DNA reads as TGTGCCAGCAGTTTAATTTTAGCGGGGGGCACAGATACGCGGTATTTT.

This clonotype was recorded many times. The chain is built from TRBV4-1 and TRBJ2-5; 7 positions agree with TRBD2. V lost 3 bases and J lost 5; bases outside the gene matches: 18. There are 18 residues in the CDR3. Germline lookup yields CDR1 MGHRA and CDR2 YSYEKL. DNA of the CDR3: TGCGCCAGCAGCCAGGCGGGTGGAGCGGGGCGGATGTTGGAGACCCAGTACTTC. Translating it yields CASSQAGGAGRMLETQYF.

Note on this clonotype: Just one base apart from a much larger clone, this may be a read error. The V call is TRBV10-3, the J call TRBJ1-5; D uncertain. The CDR3 sequence is 13 residues long. With 3 bases removed from V and 7 bases from J, the gap between germline ends came to 10 bases. The germline V gene has CDR1 ENHRY and CDR2 SYGVKD. The CDR3 DNA follows: TGTGCCATCAGTGATCAGTCCGGGCAGCCCCAGCATTTT. Residues: CAISDQSGQPQHF.

This clonotype was seen repeatedly, ten times or more. This chain connects TRBV5-5 to TRBJ2-5, with 9 bases lining up with TRBD2. The CDR3 sequence is 16 residues long. The V gene's germline CDR1 is SGHKS and CDR2 YYEKEE (reference sequence). Unmatched junction bases numbered 4, after V lost 0 bases and J lost 1 base. The CDR3, as DNA: TGTGCCAGCAGCTTGGCGCTAGCGGGACCCCAAGAGACCCAGTACTTC. It codes for CASSLALAGPQETQYF.

This clonotype was counted at least ten times. The genes are TRBV4-1 and TRBJ1-3, with a tentative D call TRBD1 (6 bases). The germline V gene encodes CDR1 MGHRA and CDR2 YSYEKL. The ends were cut back, 5 bases at V and 1 base at J, with 15 bases in the middle. The CDR3 is made up of 16 amino acids. In DNA form, the CDR3 reads TGCGCCAGCAGCGCCAGGGGATCGGGATCTGGAAACACCATATATTTT. Translation: CASSARGSGSGNTIYF.

This clonotype was observed at least ten times. The chain links TRBV13 to TRBJ2-7, with D unresolved. V lost 2 bases and J lost 5, with 4 bases in between. CDR1 and CDR2 (germline): PRHDT, FYEKMQ (reference sequence). This CDR3 spans 11 amino acids. The CDR3 coding sequence is TGTGCCAGCAGCTTAAAAAACGAGCAGTACTTC. This encodes CASSLKNEQYF.

This clonotype was counted at least ten times. The chain combines TRBV12-3 or TRBV12-4 with TRBJ1-2; D is possibly TRBD1 (6 bases). The CDR3 totals 13 residues. Trimming took 5 bases from V and 5 from J, leaving 12 bases between them. CDR3 loop: CASSPTGYYGYTF. CDR3 in DNA: TGTGCCAGCAGTCCCACAGGGTATTATGGCTACACCTTC.

Concerning this clonotype: A read error is possible here, since a much larger clone lies one base away. J is TRBJ2-5 and V is TRBV29-1, with D hard to call. CDR1 and CDR2 (germline): SQVTM, ANQGSEA. Trimming left V 7 bases short and J 5 bases short, with 23 bases between. This CDR3 has 15 amino acids. This CDR3 is CSARRAPNWVETQYF. In DNA, the CDR3 is TGCAGCGCTCGCCGCGCACCCAATTGGGTGGAGACCCAGTACTTC.

This clonotype has at least ten counts. The chain carries TRBV7-9 and TRBJ1-2; maybe TRBD1 (6 bases). Germline V gene lookup returns CDR1 SEHNR and CDR2 FQNEAQ (reference sequence). The CDR3 covers 13 residues. Trimming shortened V by 5 bases and J by 4 bases, and 11 bases separated the two germline ends. The CDR3 DNA reads TGTGCCAGCAGCCAGGGGAACACCTATGGCTACACCTTC. Translating it yields CASSQGNTYGYTF.

The chain carries TRBV12-3 or TRBV12-4 and TRBJ2-3; D call uncertain. Judging by the DNA end, TRBJ1-5 fits better; the J call may be wrong. This CDR3 region has 13 residues. CDR3 bases: TGTGCCAGCAGTTTTCGAGGCACAGATACGCAGCATTTT. Protein product: CASSFRGTDTQHF.

Concerning this clonotype: One base away lies a much larger clone, so this may be a sequencing read error. V usage is TRBV7-2 and J usage is TRBJ2-5, with 10 bases that match TRBD2. This CDR3 comprises 12 residues. V lost 6 bases and J lost 5; bases outside the gene matches: 0. The germline V gene encodes CDR1 SGHTA and CDR2 FQGNSA. CDR3 nucleotide sequence: TGTGCCAGCAGTAGCGGGGGGGAGACCCAGTACTTC. Residues: CASSSGGETQYF.

This clonotype was detected many times. This chain connects TRBV20-1 to TRBJ2-1; D is unclear. The CDR3 runs to 14 residues. Germline V CDR1 and CDR2: DFQATT, SNEGSKA (reference sequence). V was cut by 6 bases and J by 1 base, with 13 bases left in between. For the CDR3, the DNA is TGCAGTGCCGCACCAGCGAGTTCCTACAATGAGCAGTTCTTC. It yields the protein CSAAPASSYNEQFF.

This clonotype was seen many times. The chain uses TRBV4-2 and TRBJ1-4; possible D gene TRBD1, 5 bases. V was shortened by 4 bases and J by 7 bases, with 22 bases between the two germline ends. Looked up from germline, CDR1 is LGHNA and CDR2 is YNFKEQ. The CDR3 is made up of 17 amino acids. Here the CDR3 reads CASSRRTGAAGSEKLFF. CDR3 DNA sequence: TGTGCCAGCAGCCGAAGAACCGGAGCGGCAGGGAGTGAAAAACTGTTTTTT.

This clonotype showed up many times. The CDR3 carries no conserved terminal phenylalanine or tryptophan, so it likely arises from a read error. The chain combines TRBV20-1 with TRBJ1-2; 10 bases map to TRBD1. With V trimmed by 7 bases and J by 0 bases, 20 bases remained unmatched. This CDR3 spans 19 amino acids. Germline V lookup: CDR1 DFQATT, CDR2 SNEGSKA (reference sequence). The CDR3 DNA is TGCAGTGTTTTCGAGACAGGGGGCCTTCGGAGCGGCCCTAACTATGGCTACACCCTC. It is translated as CSVFETGGLRSGPNYGYTL.

This clonotype was counted between two and nine times. The V and J genes are TRBV11-1 and TRBJ2-5; 9 bases agree with TRBD1. This CDR3 has 15 amino acids. Germline V lookup: CDR1 SGHAT, CDR2 FQDESV (reference sequence). The ends lost 6 bases at V and 4 bases at J; junction bases unmatched: 9. For the CDR3, the DNA is TGTGCCAGCAGTCAACAGGGGGCCGTAGGAGAGACCCAGTACTTC. Amino acid sequence: CASSQQGAVGETQYF.

This clonotype was seen ten or more times. The CDR3 here is CASSLGPGQETQYF. The CDR3 bases are TGTGCCAGCAGCTTAGGTCCGGGGCAAGAGACCCAGTACTTC. This sequence joins TRBV7-2 and TRBJ2-5; maybe TRBD2 (5 bases). V lost 1 base, J lost 2 bases, and 8 bases lay in between. This CDR3 has 14 residues. Germline V CDR1 and CDR2: SGHTA, FQGNSA.

This clonotype was detected once. One end of the junction does not line up with germline, which may come from a read error. The chain has TRBV4-1 and TRBJ2-2, with D possibly matching TRBD2 (5 bases). CDR1 is MGHRA and CDR2 is YSYEKL in the germline V gene. The CDR3 is 15 residues long. Here the CDR3 reads CASKRLSANTGEPFF. CDR3 sequence (DNA): TGCGCCAGCAAACGGCTATCGGCGAACACCGGGGAGCCGTTTTTT.

Only a few counts were recorded for this clonotype. V is TRBV3-1 and J is TRBJ2-5; D is possibly TRBD2 (5 bases). In germline, CDR1 is LGHDT, CDR2 YNNKEL (reference sequence). This CDR3 is 15 amino acids long. V was trimmed by 4 bases and J by 0 bases, leaving 12 bases between them. The CDR3 sequence is CASSRTPPYQETQYF. CDR3 coding DNA: TGTGCCAGCAGCCGGACTCCTCCGTACCAAGAGACCCAGTACTTC.

The sample holds many counts of this clonotype. This chain connects TRBV6-1 to TRBJ2-3; D is possibly TRBD1 or TRBD2 (5 bases each). This CDR3 spans 16 amino acids. Germline V gene sequence: CDR1 MNHNS, CDR2 SASEGT. Trimming cost V 5 bases and J 1 base, with 16 bases left between them. CDR3 protein: CASSTKPGRRTDTQYF. CDR3 bases: TGTGCCAGCAGTACTAAACCGGGACGGCGCACAGATACGCAGTATTTT.

V usage is TRBV5-4 and J usage is TRBJ2-6, with a possible D match to TRBD1 (6 bases). V was clipped by 8 bases and J by 0 bases, with 18 bases between them. Per germline, CDR1 SGHNT and CDR2 YYREEE (reference sequence). The CDR3 runs to 17 residues. The CDR3, as DNA: TGTGCCAGTAAGACAGGCCCGAGTAGCTCTGGGGCCAACGTCCTGACTTTC. Its translation: CASKTGPSSSGANVLTF.